Following are 26 T cell receptor beta chains from one sample sequenced in a study of blood T cell repertoires in COVID-19. The method was immunoSEQ multiplex PCR; TCRdb's version includes in-frame clones alone and lacks a portion of them. The data hold roughly 300,000 clones, with 86% observed a single time. Sequenced material: peripheral blood. The receptors derive from a woman aged 45-60 years with acute or convalescent COVID-19.

The V gene is TRBV27, the J gene TRBJ2-3; the D gene is possibly TRBD1 (5 bases). The CDR3 loop spans 15 amino acids. Germline CDR1 MNHEY, CDR2 SMNVEV (reference sequence). The V end lost 8 bases, the J end lost 5 bases, and 20 bases lay between the germline ends. CDR3: CASQTSPRGKDTQYF. DNA of the CDR3: TGTGCCAGCCAGACGAGTCCTAGGGGTAAAGATACGCAGTATTTT.

The rearrangement links TRBV7-2 to TRBJ2-2; D is unresolved. Germline V gene sequence: CDR1 SGHTA, CDR2 FQGNSA. The CDR3 runs 15 residues. Trimming took off 5 bases at V and 2 bases at J, with 12 bases between the two ends. The CDR3 nucleotides are TGTGCCAGCAGCCCAGCCGGAGCCAACACCGGGGAGCTGTTTTTT. Its translation is CASSPAGANTGELFF.

This clone occurred a few times. For the CDR3, the DNA is TGCGCCAGCAGCCACGGCACTAGCGGGAGAAACAGGAATGAGCAGTTCTTC. Amino acid sequence: CASSHGTSGRNRNEQFF. V is TRBV4-1 and J is TRBJ2-1, with 11 bases matching TRBD2. The V segment lost 3 bases and the J segment 7 bases; nucleotides outside the gene matches: 11. The CDR3 loop spans 17 amino acids. Germline CDR1 is MGHRA and CDR2 is YSYEKL.

This clone was observed a single time. The chain is built from TRBV6-6 and TRBJ2-7; a possible D gene is TRBD2 (6 bases). Germline values: CDR1 MNHNY, CDR2 SVGAGI (reference sequence). The CDR3 consists of 13 residues. Trimming stripped 7 bases from V and 0 bases from J, with 10 bases between. DNA for the CDR3: TGTGCCAGCATGGGCGGGGCCTCCTACGAGCAGTACTTC. It codes for CASMGGASYEQYF.

The rearrangement links TRBV18 to TRBJ1-6; 7 bases match TRBD1. The CDR3 has 13 amino acids. Germline V gene lookup returns CDR1 KGHSH and CDR2 LQKENI. V lost 0 bases to trimming and J lost 14 bases; unmatched junction nucleotides: 4. The CDR3 DNA is TGTGCCAGCTCACCACCCGGACAGGTCTCCCTCCACTTT. This translates into CASSPPGQVSLHF.

V gene TRBV7-9 combines with J gene TRBJ2-6; 9 bases match TRBD1. Per germline, CDR1 SEHNR and CDR2 FQNEAQ (reference sequence). Unmatched junction bases numbered 8, after V lost 4 bases and J lost 1 base. The CDR3 consists of 18 residues. The CDR3 DNA reads TGTGCCAGCAGCTGGGACAGGGCCTTCCCGTCTGGGGCCAACGTCCTGACTTTC. Its protein product is CASSWDRAFPSGANVLTF.

The V and J genes are TRBV27 and TRBJ2-5, with D unresolved. Germline V lookup: CDR1 MNHEY, CDR2 SMNVEV (reference sequence). Trimming stripped 2 bases from V and 5 bases from J, with 9 bases between. This CDR3 is 13 amino acids long. CDR3 nucleotide sequence: TGTGCCAGCAGTTTAAGCGCTTGGGAGACCCAGTACTTC. It specifies CASSLSAWETQYF.

This clone showed up just a few times. V usage is TRBV12-3 or TRBV12-4 and J usage is TRBJ1-4; D uncertain. Trimming removed 3 bases at V and 7 bases at J, with 3 bases between. The CDR3 spans 11 residues. CDR3 protein: CASSLSEKLFF. CDR3 DNA sequence: TGTGCCAGCAGTTTGAGTGAAAAACTGTTTTTT.

The J gene is TRBJ2-7, the V gene TRBV12-3 or TRBV12-4, with TRBD1 identical over 9 bases. The junction had 6 bases not matched to a gene; V was cut back by 7 bases and J by 5 bases. The length of the CDR3 is 13 residues. CDR3 protein: CASTNGQGNEQYF. DNA of the CDR3: TGTGCCAGCACTAACGGACAGGGGAACGAGCAGTACTTC.

This rearrangement joins TRBV6-5 to TRBJ2-1; 8 nucleotides agree with TRBD1. There are 15 residues in the CDR3. The germline V gene encodes CDR1 MNHEY and CDR2 SVGAGI. With V trimmed by 4 bases and J by 7 bases, 9 bases remained unmatched. CDR3 residues: CASSWSQGAPNEQFF. Here the CDR3 DNA reads TGTGCCAGCAGTTGGAGTCAGGGGGCGCCTAATGAGCAGTTCTTC.

This chain joins TRBV6-5 and TRBJ2-2; 10 bases are a match to TRBD1. The ends lost 6 bases at V and 4 bases at J; junction bases unmatched: 5. The CDR3 sequence is 15 residues long. Germline loops: CDR1 MNHEY, CDR2 SVGAGI. The CDR3 nucleotides are TGTGCCAGCAGACGACAGGGGGCAGGCACCGGGGAGCTGTTTTTT. Translation gives CASRRQGAGTGELFF.

This chain connects TRBV7-2 to TRBJ2-3; 9 bases line up with TRBD2. The CDR3 has 15 amino acids. V trimming: 7 bases; J trimming: 6 bases; junction bases outside the gene matches: 11. Germline lookup yields CDR1 SGHTA and CDR2 FQGNSA. The CDR3 DNA sequence: TGTGCCAGCAAAATCAACGCGGGAGGGGAGGATACGCAGTATTTT. Protein product: CASKINAGGEDTQYF.

Written as DNA, the CDR3 is TGTGCCAGCAGCCAAGGACTAACTATCAGCTACGAGCAGTACTTC. Encoded protein: CASSQGLTISYEQYF. The V and J genes are TRBV4-2 and TRBJ2-7; the D gene is possibly TRBD2 (5 bases). Trimming shortened V by 1 base and J by 3 bases, and 13 bases separated the two germline ends. The CDR3 sequence is 15 residues long. The V gene's germline CDR1 is LGHNA and CDR2 YNFKEQ.

The CDR3 nucleotides read TGTGCCAGTAGTGGGGCAGGGATCAATCAGCCCCAGCATTTT. This encodes CASSGAGINQPQHF. This chain uses TRBV19 with TRBJ1-5, with TRBD1 as a possible D gene (5 bases). The CDR3 has 14 residues. Between the trimmed V and J ends, which lost 5 bases and 3 bases, there was a span of 11 bases. Per germline, CDR1 LNHDA and CDR2 SQIVND (reference sequence).

The V call is TRBV7-2, the J call TRBJ2-3; D is ambiguous. The CDR3 extends over 16 amino acids. From germline, CDR1 is SGHTA and CDR2 FQGNSA. The V and J ends lost 5 bases and 1 base respectively, with 16 bases between them. This CDR3 reads CASSPSVAVGTDTQYF. The CDR3 DNA is TGTGCCAGCAGCCCGTCAGTGGCGGTTGGCACAGATACGCAGTATTTT.

CDR3 region: CASSSEQGAEQYF. The CDR3, as DNA: TGTGCCAGCAGCTCCGAACAGGGAGCCGAGCAGTACTTC. V is TRBV7-3 and J is TRBJ2-7; the D gene is possibly TRBD1 (6 bases). Germline CDR1 is SGHTA and CDR2 is FQGTGA. With 4 bases removed from V and 6 bases from J, the gap between germline ends came to 13 bases. The CDR3 is made up of 13 amino acids.

The V call is TRBV24-1, the J call TRBJ2-1, with TRBD1 matching over 9 bases. V lost 8 bases to trimming and J lost 8 bases; unmatched junction nucleotides: 9. CDR1 and CDR2 from the germline V gene are KGHDR and SFDVKD. The CDR3 covers 14 residues. The CDR3 DNA follows: TGTGCCACCATTGCCGGGACAGGGTCGCATGAGCAGTTCTTC. Translated: CATIAGTGSHEQFF.

V and J are TRBV5-4 and TRBJ1-4; maybe TRBD1 (6 bases). The V and J ends lost 1 base and 3 bases respectively, with 7 bases between them. This CDR3 has 14 amino acids. Germline CDR1 is SGHNT and CDR2 is YYREEE (reference sequence). CDR3 nucleotides: TGTGCCAGCAGCTTGTCAGGGGCTAATGAAAAACTGTTTTTT. The encoded protein is CASSLSGANEKLFF.

The chain couples TRBV5-4 to TRBJ2-1; weak D call: TRBD2 (6 bases). This CDR3 is 14 amino acids long. Germline CDR1 reads SGHNT; CDR2 reads YYREEE (reference sequence). Trimming took 1 base from V and 8 from J, leaving 13 bases between them. This CDR3 is CASSLRESWDEQFF. In DNA, the CDR3 is TGTGCCAGCAGCTTGCGGGAGAGTTGGGATGAGCAGTTCTTC.

This clone was seen a few times. This chain uses TRBV6-5 with TRBJ1-1, with D maybe TRBD1 (5 bases). Per germline, CDR1 MNHEY and CDR2 SVGAGI. This CDR3 is 14 amino acids long. Between the trimmed V and J ends, which lost 6 bases and 1 base, there was a span of 12 bases. The chain's CDR3 is CASSRGLTNTEAFF. The CDR3 coding sequence is TGTGCCAGCAGCCGGGGACTTACGAACACTGAAGCTTTCTTT.

This clone was seen only once. This chain connects TRBV5-1 to TRBJ1-1, with a possible D match to TRBD1 (5 bases). The V end was cut by 2 bases, the J end by 4 bases, with 12 bases between. Germline assignment: CDR1 SGHRS and CDR2 YFSETQ. The CDR3 spans 14 residues. CDR3 coding DNA: TGCGCCAGCAGCTTAAGGGAGGGGAGCACTGAAGCTTTCTTT. Translated, it gives CASSLREGSTEAFF.

This rearrangement joins TRBV5-1 to TRBJ2-7, with D perhaps TRBD2 (6 bases). Trimming cost V 4 bases and J 7 bases, with 21 bases left between them. The CDR3 length is 15 residues. Germline V gene sequence: CDR1 SGHRS, CDR2 YFSETQ. CDR3 in DNA: TGCGCCAGCAGCCCCTGGGGGGAGTCCCCCTGGGAGCAGTACTTC. This codes for CASSPWGESPWEQYF.

The J gene is TRBJ2-1, the V gene TRBV19; D ambiguous. The CDR3 spans 14 residues. Per germline, CDR1 LNHDA and CDR2 SQIVND (reference sequence). Trimming pared 3 bases from V and 5 bases from J, leaving 11 bases between. CDR3 sequence (DNA): TGTGCCAGTAGTATCGGCCCAGCGAACAATGAGCAGTTCTTC. Translating gives CASSIGPANNEQFF.

The CDR3 nucleotides read TGTGCCAGCAGCCATCCGGGACAGGGTGGCGAAAAACTGTTTTTT. Residues: CASSHPGQGGEKLFF. J is TRBJ1-4 and V is TRBV5-8; 9 nucleotides align to TRBD1. Germline CDR1 is SGHTS and CDR2 is YDEGEE. The J segment lost 8 bases and the V segment lost 4 bases, leaving 9 bases of the junction unmatched. The CDR3 loop spans 15 amino acids.

The chain couples TRBV5-1 to TRBJ1-6; the match to TRBD1 covers 7 bases. The V segment lost 2 bases and the J segment 6 bases; nucleotides outside the gene matches: 5. Germline CDR1 and CDR2: SGHRS and YFSETQ. CDR3 length: 15 amino acids. In nucleotides, the CDR3 is TGCGCCAGCAGCTTAACGACAGGGCTTAATTCACCCCTCCACTTT. Its protein product is CASSLTTGLNSPLHF.

The chain links TRBV9 to TRBJ1-5, with no clear D. The CDR3 runs to 15 residues. V was shortened by 3 bases and J by 4 bases, with 14 bases between the two germline ends. Germline-derived CDR1 and CDR2 are SGDLS and YYNGEE. CDR3 DNA sequence: TGTGCCAGCAGCGGCCCTGGACTGCTAAATCAGCCCCAGCATTTT. Translating it yields CASSGPGLLNQPQHF.